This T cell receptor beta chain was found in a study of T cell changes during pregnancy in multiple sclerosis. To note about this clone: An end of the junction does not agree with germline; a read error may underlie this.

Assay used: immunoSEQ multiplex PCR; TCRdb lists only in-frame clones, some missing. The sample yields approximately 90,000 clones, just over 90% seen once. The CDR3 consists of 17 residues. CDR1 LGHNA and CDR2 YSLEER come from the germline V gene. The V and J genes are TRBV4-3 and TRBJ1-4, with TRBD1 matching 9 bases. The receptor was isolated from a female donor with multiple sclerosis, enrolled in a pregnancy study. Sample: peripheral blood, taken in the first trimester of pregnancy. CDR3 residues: CASSQVGTGTGRSGLFF. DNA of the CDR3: TGCGCCAGCAGTCAAGTGGGAACCGGGACAGGGAGATCGGGACTGTTTTTT.